Listed below are T cell receptor beta chains from one sample, sequenced in a study of blood T cell repertoires in COVID-19. The data were produced by immunoSEQ multiplex PCR, yet TCRdb's version contains in-frame clones alone and is incomplete. The sample has about 250,000 clones, around 88% seen once. The specimen was peripheral blood. The receptors were gathered from a woman aged 80 or over with COVID-19, enrolled during active disease. Each CDR3 is given with its conserved first and last residue. D genes are given only for firm matches. Where a row states a size, it is once, few, many or the class of an expanded clone; other rows omit it.

V: TRBV10-3; J: TRBJ2-2; D: TRBD2; size: NA; CDR3: CAISEELAGVPGELFF; DNA: TGTGCCATCAGTGAGGAACTAGCGGGGGTCCCCGGGGAGCTGTTTTTT
V: TRBV18; J: TRBJ1-5; D: NA; size: few; CDR3: CASSFGLDSNQPQHF; DNA: TGTGCCAGCTCTTTCGGACTGGATAGCAATCAGCCCCAGCATTTT
V: TRBV27; J: TRBJ1-2; D: NA; size: NA; CDR3: CASSYHLFPNYGYTF; DNA: TGTGCCAGCAGTTACCACTTGTTCCCTAACTATGGCTACACCTTC
V: TRBV7-2; J: TRBJ2-5; D: TRBD1; size: NA; CDR3: CASSSQTGDQETQYF; DNA: TGTGCCAGCAGCTCCCAGACAGGGGATCAAGAGACCCAGTACTTC
V: TRBV28; J: TRBJ1-4; D: NA; size: once; CDR3: CASSLEGGRNEKLFF; DNA: TGTGCCAGCAGCTTGGAGGGGGGGAGGAATGAAAAACTGTTTTTT
V: TRBV20-1; J: TRBJ1-5; D: NA; size: NA; CDR3: CSASVWSGQPQHF; DNA: TGCAGTGCTAGTGTTTGGAGCGGCCAGCCCCAGCATTTT
V: TRBV5-4; J: TRBJ1-2; D: NA; size: NA; CDR3: CASRPQGDYGYTF; DNA: TGTGCCAGCAGACCCCAGGGTGACTATGGCTACACCTTC
V: TRBV28; J: TRBJ2-5; D: TRBD1; size: NA; CDR3: CASSSRDRGRKTQYF; DNA: TGTGCCAGCAGTTCCCGGGACAGGGGGAGGAAGACCCAGTACTTC
V: TRBV11-2; J: TRBJ2-3; D: NA; size: NA; CDR3: CASSLEGRGGTDTQYF; DNA: TGTGCCAGCAGCTTAGAGGGCAGGGGTGGTACAGATACGCAGTATTTT
V: TRBV7-2; J: TRBJ2-5; D: TRBD2; size: once; CDR3: CASSRPGLAGGPGRETQYF; DNA: TGTGCCAGCAGCAGGCCGGGACTAGCGGGGGGGCCAGGGAGAGAGACCCAGTACTTC
V: TRBV7-9; J: TRBJ1-3; D: NA; size: NA; CDR3: CASSLADRGNTIYF; DNA: TGTGCCAGCAGCTTAGCGGACAGAGGAAACACCATATATTTT
V: TRBV7-9; J: TRBJ1-1; D: TRBD1; size: NA; CDR3: CASSLVVGQGTEAFF; DNA: TGTGCCAGCAGCTTAGTAGTGGGACAGGGCACTGAAGCTTTCTTT
V: TRBV4-1; J: TRBJ1-5; D: NA; size: NA; CDR3: CASSQDWAAGQPQHF; DNA: TGCGCCAGCAGCCAAGATTGGGCAGCAGGTCAGCCCCAGCATTTT
V: TRBV28; J: TRBJ1-5; D: NA; size: NA; CDR3: CASSFDSLNQPQHF; DNA: TGTGCCAGCAGTTTCGACAGCCTAAATCAGCCCCAGCATTTT
V: TRBV7-3; J: TRBJ2-7; D: NA; size: NA; CDR3: CASSLRGQGNNEQYF; DNA: TGTGCCAGCAGCTTAAGGGGGCAGGGGAACAACGAGCAGTACTTC
V: TRBV3-1/TRBV3-2; J: TRBJ1-1; D: NA; size: NA; CDR3: CASSQGGGFYTEAFF; DNA: TGTGCCAGCAGCCAAGGCGGGGGGTTTTACACTGAAGCTTTCTTT
V: TRBV7-2; J: TRBJ1-6; D: NA; size: NA; CDR3: CASSLGRGNSPLHF; DNA: TGTGCCAGCAGCTTAGGAAGGGGGAATTCACCCCTCCACTTT
V: TRBV6-2/TRBV6-3; J: TRBJ2-6; D: TRBD1; size: NA; CDR3: CASSGTGNGANVLTF; DNA: TGTGCCAGCAGCGGGACAGGTAACGGGGCCAACGTCCTGACTTTC
V: TRBV5-6; J: TRBJ1-4; D: TRBD1; size: NA; CDR3: CASSPGLGQGPTNEKLFF; DNA: TGTGCCAGCAGCCCTGGATTGGGACAGGGTCCCACTAATGAAAAACTGTTTTTT
V: TRBV5-8; J: TRBJ1-5; D: NA; size: NA; CDR3: CASINPDRPNQPQHF; DNA: TGTGCCAGCATCAATCCGGACAGACCCAATCAGCCCCAGCATTTT
V: TRBV7-6; J: TRBJ2-5; D: NA; size: NA; CDR3: CASSPYQETQYF; DNA: TGTGCCAGCAGCCCATACCAAGAGACCCAGTACTTC
V: TRBV6-2/TRBV6-3; J: TRBJ2-3; D: TRBD2; size: once; CDR3: CASSPSGGAFTDTQYF; DNA: TGTGCCAGCAGCCCTAGCGGGGGGGCATTCACAGATACGCAGTATTTT
V: TRBV7-2; J: TRBJ2-7; D: TRBD2; size: NA; CDR3: CASSRSLAGLYEQYF; DNA: TGTGCCAGCAGCCGGTCACTAGCGGGGCTCTACGAGCAGTACTTC
V: TRBV10-1; J: TRBJ2-3; D: TRBD1; size: NA; CDR3: CASSALVTGADTQYF; DNA: TGCGCCAGCAGTGCCCTAGTGACAGGGGCAGATACGCAGTATTTT
V: TRBV18; J: TRBJ2-7; D: TRBD1; size: once; CDR3: CASSPPAGGFSYEQYF; DNA: TGTGCCAGCTCACCACCGGCAGGGGGTTTCTCCTACGAGCAGTACTTC
V: TRBV9; J: TRBJ1-1; D: NA; size: once; CDR3: CASSVGGRVGGNTEAFF; DNA: TGTGCCAGCAGCGTAGGCGGCAGGGTAGGGGGGAACACTGAAGCTTTCTTT
V: TRBV2; J: TRBJ1-5; D: TRBD1; size: NA; CDR3: CASTEDRGSNQPQHF; DNA: TGTGCCAGCACTGAAGACAGGGGTAGCAATCAGCCCCAGCATTTT
V: TRBV28; J: TRBJ1-1; D: TRBD1; size: NA; CDR3: CASSLLRQGAFF; DNA: TGTGCCAGCAGTTTGCTTCGACAGGGTGCTTTCTTT
V: TRBV5-8; J: TRBJ2-1; D: TRBD1; size: NA; CDR3: CASSLWGQGSYNEQFF; DNA: TGTGCCAGCAGCTTGTGGGGACAGGGGTCCTACAATGAGCAGTTCTTC
V: TRBV11-2; J: TRBJ1-3; D: NA; size: NA; CDR3: CASSPTASSGNTIYF; DNA: TGTGCCAGCAGCCCGACAGCCAGCTCTGGAAACACCATATATTTT
V: TRBV5-1; J: TRBJ2-2; D: NA; size: NA; CDR3: CASSTTGSTGELFF; DNA: TGCGCCAGCAGCACAACAGGGAGCACCGGGGAGCTGTTTTTT
V: TRBV30; J: TRBJ1-6; D: TRBD1; size: NA; CDR3: CAAGQGASSPLHF; DNA: TGTGCCGCGGGACAGGGGGCGTCTTCACCCCTCCACTTT
V: TRBV28; J: TRBJ1-1; D: NA; size: NA; CDR3: CASSSGGLYTEAFF; DNA: TGTGCCAGCAGTTCGGGAGGTCTTTACACTGAAGCTTTCTTT
V: TRBV5-1; J: TRBJ2-1; D: TRBD1; size: NA; CDR3: CASSAGQGINEQFF; DNA: TGCGCCAGCAGCGCGGGACAGGGAATCAATGAGCAGTTCTTC
V: TRBV19; J: TRBJ1-6; D: TRBD1; size: once; CDR3: CASDRGRNSPLHF; DNA: TGTGCCAGTGACAGGGGGCGGAATTCACCCCTCCACTTT
V: TRBV6-6; J: TRBJ1-1; D: NA; size: NA; CDR3: CASSSTANTEAFF; DNA: TGTGCCAGCAGTTCTACAGCGAACACTGAAGCTTTCTTT
V: TRBV24-1; J: TRBJ2-5; D: NA; size: NA; CDR3: CATSDSSDTEETQYF; DNA: TGTGCCACCAGTGATTCTTCGGACACGGAAGAGACCCAGTACTTC
V: TRBV5-1; J: TRBJ2-5; D: TRBD2; size: NA; CDR3: CASSFGLAGTSQETQYF; DNA: TGCGCCAGCAGCTTCGGACTAGCGGGGACGAGCCAAGAGACCCAGTACTTC
V: TRBV3-1/TRBV3-2; J: TRBJ2-1; D: NA; size: NA; CDR3: CASSQDLGRGDEQFF; DNA: TGTGCCAGCAGCCAAGATCTGGGAAGGGGCGATGAGCAGTTCTTC
V: TRBV6-2/TRBV6-3; J: TRBJ1-2; D: NA; size: NA; CDR3: CASSPLPQGARDGYTF; DNA: TGTGCCAGCAGTCCCTTACCACAGGGAGCCAGGGATGGCTACACCTTC
V: TRBV3-1/TRBV3-2; J: TRBJ2-2; D: TRBD1; size: NA; CDR3: CASSLRTGGRTGELFF; DNA: TGTGCCAGCAGCCTCCGGACAGGGGGCAGGACCGGGGAGCTGTTTTTT
V: TRBV19; J: TRBJ2-5; D: NA; size: NA; CDR3: CASRASAETQYF; DNA: TGTGCCAGTAGAGCATCTGCTGAGACCCAGTACTTC
V: TRBV5-1; J: TRBJ2-1; D: NA; size: NA; CDR3: CASSSDTNNEQFF; DNA: TGCGCCAGCAGCTCGGACACTAACAATGAGCAGTTCTTC
V: TRBV5-5; J: TRBJ1-3; D: NA; size: few; CDR3: CASSLGVTAGNTIYF; DNA: TGTGCCAGCAGCTTGGGGGTGACAGCTGGAAACACCATATATTTT
V: TRBV2; J: TRBJ2-7; D: TRBD2; size: NA; CDR3: CASSEARAGGPDEQYF; DNA: TGTGCCAGCAGTGAGGCCCGGGCGGGGGGGCCGGACGAGCAGTACTTC
V: TRBV5-1; J: TRBJ1-3; D: NA; size: NA; CDR3: CASRDSSGNTIYF; DNA: TGCGCCAGCAGGGACAGCTCTGGAAACACCATATATTTT
V: TRBV5-1; J: TRBJ1-5; D: TRBD1; size: NA; CDR3: CASSLDGTGQQPQHF; DNA: TGCGCCAGCAGCTTGGACGGGACAGGGCAACAGCCCCAGCATTTT
V: TRBV11-2; J: TRBJ2-5; D: TRBD2; size: NA; CDR3: CASSLDVGGATGETQYF; DNA: TGTGCCAGCAGCTTAGACGTGGGAGGGGCCACCGGGGAGACCCAGTACTTC
V: TRBV28; J: TRBJ1-5; D: NA; size: NA; CDR3: CASSFPGFGNQPQHF; DNA: TGTGCCAGCAGTTTTCCGGGGTTCGGCAATCAGCCCCAGCATTTT
V: TRBV5-8; J: TRBJ1-1; D: NA; size: NA; CDR3: CASSPRVNTEAFF; DNA: TGTGCCAGCAGCCCCCGGGTGAACACTGAAGCTTTCTTT
V: TRBV6-2/TRBV6-3; J: TRBJ2-7; D: TRBD1; size: NA; CDR3: CASSYGTGVAYEQYF; DNA: TGTGCCAGCAGTTACGGGACAGGCGTAGCCTACGAGCAGTACTTC
V: TRBV28; J: TRBJ1-2; D: NA; size: NA; CDR3: CASSYPEQASVYGYTF; DNA: TGTGCCAGCAGTTATCCGGAACAGGCGTCCGTCTATGGCTACACCTTC
V: TRBV15; J: TRBJ1-2; D: NA; size: few; CDR3: CATSRDGQGFYGYTF; DNA: TGTGCCACCAGCAGAGACGGGCAGGGCTTCTATGGCTACACCTTC